These 31 T cell receptor beta chains originate from one sample sequenced in a study of technical replicates of blood from several donors. Generated by immunoSEQ multiplex PCR, the TCRdb table keeps only in-frame clones and is missing some. The sample carries 64,000 or so clones, roughly 96% recorded once. Sequencing was performed on T cells isolated from PBMCs. The receptors originated from a human donor in good health.

The chain is built from TRBV10-3 and TRBJ2-7; perhaps TRBD2 as D (5 bases). Germline CDR1 reads ENHRY; CDR2 reads SYGVKD. The CDR3 extends over 13 amino acids. Deletions cut 7 bases from V and 2 bases from J, with 12 bases between. The CDR3 DNA reads TGTGCCATCACCACGGAGGTTGCCTACGAGCAGTACTTC. Protein sequence: CAITTEVAYEQYF.

The DNA for the CDR3 is TGTGCCAGCACCCTCGGGGTTAGCACAGATACGCAGTATTTT. Translation: CASTLGVSTDTQYF. The V and J genes are TRBV28 and TRBJ2-3; TRBD2 might be the D (5 bases). V was cut by 7 bases and J by 0 bases, with 11 bases left in between. There are 14 residues in the CDR3. Germline lookup yields CDR1 MDHEN and CDR2 SYDVKM.

The chain joins TRBV28 to TRBJ1-4; D not resolved. CDR1 and CDR2 (germline): MDHEN, SYDVKM. CDR3 length: 14 residues. Trimming took off 1 base at V and 6 bases at J, with 9 bases between the two ends. The CDR3 spells CASSLSQEDEKLFF. CDR3 coding DNA: TGTGCCAGCAGTTTATCTCAAGAGGATGAAAAACTGTTTTTT.

This sequence joins TRBV15 and TRBJ2-7; D is possibly TRBD2 (7 bases). Per germline, CDR1 LNHNV and CDR2 YYDKDF (reference sequence). V lost 3 bases and J 2 bases, leaving 26 bases between the germline ends. The CDR3 is made up of 19 amino acids. CDR3 in amino acids: CATSRRPQIGGGATYEQYF. The CDR3 DNA reads as TGTGCCACCAGCAGGAGGCCACAGATAGGGGGAGGGGCGACCTACGAGCAGTACTTC.

The rearrangement links TRBV6-5 to TRBJ2-5; 9 nucleotides agree with TRBD1. V gave up 4 bases and J gave up 4 bases; unmatched junction bases: 4. CDR1 is MNHEY, CDR2 SVGAGI, per germline. CDR3 length: 14 amino acids. CDR3 region: CASSWTGEGETQYF. In DNA form, the CDR3 reads TGTGCCAGCAGTTGGACAGGGGAGGGAGAGACCCAGTACTTC.

The table lists this clone with a count of one. This chain links TRBV10-3 with TRBJ2-1, with D possibly being TRBD2 (6 bases). Looked up from germline, CDR1 is ENHRY and CDR2 is SYGVKD. CDR3 length equals 18 residues. V gave up 0 bases and J gave up 2 bases, with 17 bases separating them. As DNA, the CDR3 is TGTGCCATCAGTGAGTCATCCGGGAGAGGGGTTCCCTACAATGAGCAGTTCTTC. This codes for CAISESSGRGVPYNEQFF.

The rearrangement uses TRBV23-1 and TRBJ2-7; 11 bases match TRBD1. TRBV23-1 is recorded as an ORF, its role being uncertain. This CDR3 region has 12 residues. V shed 8 bases, J shed 5 bases, and the junction held 2 bases outside the gene matches. The DNA of the CDR3 is TGCGCCAGCGGGACAGGGGGGAACGAGCAGTACTTC. As protein: CASGTGGNEQYF.

V gene TRBV5-1 combines with J gene TRBJ2-1, with D hard to call. Trimming took 0 bases from V and 2 from J, leaving 9 bases between them. The length of the CDR3 is 15 residues. Germline V gives CDR1 SGHRS, CDR2 YFSETQ. Written as DNA, the CDR3 is TGCGCCAGCAGCTTGGCCGCGGCAACCTACAATGAGCAGTTCTTC. Amino acid sequence: CASSLAAATYNEQFF.

The CDR3 loop reads CSVRNPRQGNTEAFF. CDR3 sequence (DNA): TGCAGCGTTAGAAATCCTCGACAGGGGAACACTGAAGCTTTCTTT. V usage is TRBV29-1 and J usage is TRBJ1-1; 7 nucleotides line up with TRBD1. The germline gives CDR1 SQVTM, CDR2 ANQGSEA. After removal of 5 bases from V and 1 base from J, the junction contained 10 bases not matched to a gene. The CDR3 totals 15 residues.

The V and J genes are TRBV7-8 and TRBJ2-7; 15 bases fit TRBD2. CDR1 is SGHVS, CDR2 FQNEAQ, per germline. The CDR3 covers 17 residues. J lost 5 bases, V lost 5 bases, and 10 bases had no gene match. The CDR3 DNA reads TGTGCCAGCAGCCCCGGGACTAGCGGGAGGATTTGGAACGAGCAGTACTTC. Its translation: CASSPGTSGRIWNEQYF.

The rearrangement links TRBV12-5 to TRBJ2-1; 8 positions match TRBD2. This CDR3 is built from 15 residues. The V gene end was trimmed by 8 bases and the J gene end by 2 bases; junction bases not matched to a gene: 8. Germline V gene lookup returns CDR1 LGHNT and CDR2 FRNRAP. In DNA form, the CDR3 reads TGTGCTAGTCCCCCAGAGCGGGGGCCCTACAATGAGCAGTTCTTC. Amino acid sequence: CASPPERGPYNEQFF.

The rearrangement links TRBV7-9 to TRBJ2-1; D gene unclear. There are 13 residues in the CDR3. Trimming cost V 1 base and J 4 bases, with 5 bases left between them. Germline loops: CDR1 SEHNR, CDR2 FQNEAQ (reference sequence). CDR3 loop: CASSLDGYNEQFF. In nucleotides, the CDR3 is TGTGCCAGCAGCTTAGACGGTTACAATGAGCAGTTCTTC. Full variable domain (remainder filled in from reference TRBV7-9 and TRBJ2-1): DTGVSQNPRHKITKRGQNVTFRCDPISEHNRLYWYRQTLGQGPEFLTYFQNEAQLEKSRLLSDRFSAERPKGSFSTLEIQRTEQGDSAMYLCASSLDGYNEQFFGPGTRLTVL.

The chain combines TRBV29-1 with TRBJ1-4; no firm D call. CDR1 and CDR2 from the germline V gene are SQVTM and ANQGSEA. The CDR3 loop spans 14 amino acids. The V and J ends lost 3 bases and 1 base respectively, with 9 bases between them. The CDR3 spells CSVDCGETNEKLFF. The CDR3 DNA follows: TGCAGCGTTGATTGCGGCGAAACTAATGAAAAACTGTTTTTT.

The rearrangement links TRBV28 to TRBJ1-3; 7 positions match TRBD1. CDR3 length: 18 amino acids. The J segment lost 4 bases and the V segment lost 3 bases, leaving 15 bases of the junction unmatched. Germline lookup yields CDR1 MDHEN and CDR2 SYDVKM. The CDR3: CASSFLTGAYKRGNTIYF. The CDR3 DNA sequence: TGTGCCAGCAGTTTCCTAACAGGGGCATACAAAAGAGGAAACACCATATATTTT.

V usage is TRBV6-5 and J usage is TRBJ2-1, with 9 bases that match TRBD1. Germline V gives CDR1 MNHEY, CDR2 SVGAGI. V was pared by 6 bases and J by 8 bases, with 11 bases of the junction left unmatched. The CDR3 totals 15 residues. CDR3 in DNA: TGTGCCAGCAGGTCCGGGGGACAGGGCAGCGATGAGCAGTTCTTC. This encodes CASRSGGQGSDEQFF.

The V call is TRBV28, the J call TRBJ1-1, with unresolved D. The CDR3 consists of 16 residues. V was clipped by 4 bases and J by 0 bases, with 15 bases between them. Germline V CDR1 and CDR2: MDHEN, SYDVKM. As DNA, the CDR3 is TGTGCCAGCAGTTCCCGACTGTGGGTTATGAACACTGAAGCTTTCTTT. Protein: CASSSRLWVMNTEAFF.

The rearrangement uses TRBV10-1 and TRBJ2-3; 7 bases fit TRBD2. The CDR3 covers 15 residues. V lost 3 bases, J lost 4 bases, and 7 bases stayed unmatched. Germline V CDR1 and CDR2: WNHNN, SYGVQD (reference sequence). The CDR3 sequence: CASSDGGSYADTQYF. In DNA, the CDR3 is TGCGCCAGCAGTGACGGCGGGAGTTACGCAGATACGCAGTATTTT.

The chain is built from TRBV14 and TRBJ2-6; TRBD2 matches at 7 bases. The junction had 3 bases not matched to a gene; V was cut back by 8 bases and J by 2 bases. The CDR3 is 14 residues long. Germline V gives CDR1 SGHDN, CDR2 FVKESK. The CDR3 DNA sequence: TGTGCCAGCGGAGCGGGGACTGGGGCCAACGTCCTGACTTTC. Translating gives CASGAGTGANVLTF.

The chain has TRBV19 and TRBJ1-4; tentative D call: TRBD1 (6 bases). CDR1 is LNHDA and CDR2 is SQIVND in the germline V gene (reference sequence). The CDR3 is 18 amino acids. The V end was cut by 0 bases, the J end by 8 bases, with 22 bases between. CDR3 bases: TGTGCCAGTAGTATAGAACAGGGTTCAGGTAGGATACGGGAAAAACTGTTTTTT. As protein: CASSIEQGSGRIREKLFF.

V is TRBV28 and J is TRBJ1-5; 8 bases are a match to TRBD1. Losses at the gene ends were 6 bases for V and 6 bases for J; bases not matched to a gene: 13. The CDR3 runs 16 residues. The germline V gene has CDR1 MDHEN and CDR2 SYDVKM. The CDR3: CASSPNGQGWGQPQHF. Written as DNA, the CDR3 is TGTGCCAGCAGCCCTAACGGACAGGGCTGGGGTCAGCCCCAGCATTTT.

CDR3 loop: CASSSPTGTSGYNEQFF. The DNA of the CDR3 is TGCGCCAGCAGCTCGCCGACCGGGACTAGCGGCTACAATGAGCAGTTCTTC. The chain recombines TRBV5-1 with TRBJ2-1; 11 bases match TRBD2. Unmatched junction bases numbered 8, after V lost 3 bases and J lost 3 bases. Germline V gene lookup returns CDR1 SGHRS and CDR2 YFSETQ. CDR3 length: 17 residues.

The chain is built from TRBV7-2 and TRBJ2-7, with 10 bases that match TRBD1. Unmatched junction bases numbered 4, after V lost 3 bases and J lost 5 bases. Germline V gene sequence: CDR1 SGHTA, CDR2 FQGNSA. The CDR3 sequence is 14 residues long. CDR3 sequence: CASSLTGGPNEQYF. The CDR3 DNA is TGTGCCAGCAGCTTGACAGGGGGCCCTAACGAGCAGTACTTC.

V and J are TRBV7-2 and TRBJ2-5; 10 positions match TRBD1. Germline V CDR1 and CDR2: SGHTA, FQGNSA. V was clipped by 4 bases and J by 3 bases; unmatched bases: 5. The CDR3 contains 15 residues. The CDR3 nucleotides read TGTGCCAGCAGCTCTCCCGGGACAGGGGAAGAGACCCAGTACTTC. It codes for CASSSPGTGEETQYF.

J is TRBJ1-5 and V is TRBV25-1, with TRBD1 as a possible D gene (6 bases). Germline CDR1 MGHDK, CDR2 SYGVNS. There are 13 residues in the CDR3. Between the trimmed V and J ends, which lost 5 bases and 6 bases, there was a span of 11 bases. Here the CDR3 DNA reads TGTGCCAGCAGTCCCACAGGGAGTCAGCCCCAGCATTTT. Residues: CASSPTGSQPQHF.

This sequence joins TRBV2 and TRBJ2-1; 8 bases map to TRBD2. Trimming took 4 bases from V and 8 from J; bases not matched to a gene: 10. This CDR3 is 15 amino acids long. The germline V gene has CDR1 SNHLY and CDR2 FYNNEI. The CDR3 spells CASSVFGGGRDEQFF. In DNA, the CDR3 is TGTGCCAGCAGTGTCTTCGGGGGGGGCCGAGATGAGCAGTTCTTC. The full variable domain, with the rest looked up from reference TRBV2 and TRBJ2-1, is EPEVTQTPSHQVTQMGQEVILRCVPISNHLYFYWYRQILGQKVEFLVSFYNNEISEKSEIFDDQFSVERPDGSNFTLKIRSTKLEDSAMYFCASSVFGGGRDEQFFGPGTRLTVL.

The chain employs TRBV5-4 and TRBJ2-1, with 8 bases matching TRBD2. Trimming took 1 base from V and 6 from J; bases not matched to a gene: 6. The CDR3 totals 15 residues. The germline V gene has CDR1 SGHNT and CDR2 YYREEE (reference sequence). The CDR3: CASSLRGGEFNEQFF. The CDR3 DNA reads TGTGCCAGCAGCTTGCGGGGGGGTGAATTCAATGAGCAGTTCTTC.

The rearrangement joins TRBV9 to TRBJ2-3; tentative D call: TRBD2 (5 bases). In germline, CDR1 is SGDLS, CDR2 YYNGEE. The CDR3 consists of 15 residues. V gave up 3 bases and J gave up 4 bases, with 15 bases separating them. The CDR3 coding sequence is TGTGCCAGCAGCGGGGCCTTTACGGGGTCAGATACGCAGTATTTT. It codes for CASSGAFTGSDTQYF.

This rearrangement joins TRBV29-1 to TRBJ2-7; TRBD2 is a possible D gene (5 bases). Germline V gives CDR1 SQVTM, CDR2 ANQGSEA. The CDR3 runs 11 residues. The CDR3 nucleotides read TGCAGTGCCCGACTAAACTACGAGCAGTACTTC. Its translation: CSARLNYEQYF.

V gene TRBV12-5 combines with J gene TRBJ2-5; maybe TRBD1 (6 bases). This CDR3 region has 15 residues. Germline assignment: CDR1 LGHNT and CDR2 FRNRAP. V dropped 2 bases and J dropped 7 bases, with 17 bases sitting between them. The CDR3 here is CASGLTTGFLGTQYF. The CDR3, as DNA: TGTGCTAGTGGTTTGACAACAGGGTTCCTAGGGACCCAGTACTTC.

The chain is built from TRBV5-1 and TRBJ2-3; 14 bases are a match to TRBD2. The CDR3 is made up of 17 amino acids. V gave up 3 bases and J gave up 5 bases; unmatched junction bases: 8. Germline loops: CDR1 SGHRS, CDR2 YFSETQ. CDR3 DNA: TGCGCCAGCAGCTACGGACTAGCGGGAGGTGTAATAGATACGCAGTATTTT. As protein: CASSYGLAGGVIDTQYF.

This chain joins TRBV5-6 and TRBJ2-5; TRBD2 might be the D (5 bases). Trimming removed 5 bases at V and 2 bases at J, with 10 bases between. From germline, CDR1 is SGHDT and CDR2 YYEEEE. The CDR3 spans 13 residues. CDR3 region: CASRWTEQETQYF. The CDR3 DNA reads TGTGCCAGCAGGTGGACTGAACAAGAGACCCAGTACTTC.